The 9 T cell receptor beta chains below were found in one sample sequenced in a study of T-cell memory formation after mild COVID-19. Via MiXCR, TCRdb re-called the 5' RACE reads, giving one row per CDR3 protein. The table shows over 450,000 distinct CDR3 sequences, with roughly 20% occurring only once. The sample consisted of PBMCs or a T cell subset sorted from them (not recorded which). All receptors derive from an adult woman who had mild COVID-19 (a few samples of this study predate the infection). Cell type and time point are not known.

In this sample, this clonotype turned up many times. The V and J genes are TRBV7-9 and TRBJ2-7; D is perhaps TRBD2 (6 bases). V gave up 6 bases and J gave up 2 bases, with 11 bases separating them. Per germline, CDR1 SEHNR and CDR2 FQNEAQ (reference sequence). CDR3 length equals 13 residues. CDR3 loop: CASSTSTTYEQYF. CDR3 coding DNA: TGTGCCAGCAGTACTAGCACAACCTACGAGCAGTACTTC.

This clonotype was seen only a few times. The rearrangement uses TRBV29-1 and TRBJ2-3, with D uncertain. CDR1 is SQVTM and CDR2 is ANQGSEA in the germline V gene. The CDR3 spans 13 residues. V lost 5 bases and J 0 bases, leaving 9 bases between the germline ends. CDR3: CSVRTASTDTQYF. DNA for the CDR3: TGCAGCGTTCGAACAGCCAGCACAGATACGCAGTATTTT.

This clonotype was counted a few times. V and J are TRBV4-1 and TRBJ2-7; TRBD2 aligns across 9 bases. V dropped 4 bases and J dropped 4; count of bases not matched to a gene: 8. The CDR3 totals 15 residues. CDR1 and CDR2 (germline): MGHRA, YSYEKL. CDR3 residues: CASSRDLAGRYEQYF. The CDR3 nucleotides are TGCGCCAGCAGCCGAGACCTAGCGGGGCGGTACGAGCAGTACTTC.

CDR3 amino acids: CATSRGLLAGGIDTQYF. The CDR3 nucleotides are TGTGCCACCAGCAGAGGATTGCTAGCGGGAGGAATAGATACGCAGTATTTT. The chain has TRBV15 and TRBJ2-3; 11 bases line up with TRBD2. The germline gives CDR1 LNHNV, CDR2 YYDKDF (reference sequence). V dropped 1 base and J dropped 5; count of bases not matched to a gene: 8. This CDR3 region has 17 residues.

V gene TRBV7-9 combines with J gene TRBJ2-5; D is possibly TRBD2 (6 bases). This CDR3 has 17 residues. Trimming removed 5 bases at V and 4 bases at J, with 23 bases between. Per the germline V gene, CDR1 is SEHNR and CDR2 is FQNEAQ (reference sequence). CDR3 nucleotides: TGTGCCAGCAGCCCCTCAGGGCAGGGAGCGGGCGGAGAGACCCAGTACTTC. Translating gives CASSPSGQGAGGETQYF.

Many counts were recorded for this clonotype. CDR3: CASSGRNTGELFF. CDR3 DNA sequence: TGCGCCAGCAGCGGTCGGAACACCGGGGAGCTGTTTTTT. The chain joins TRBV5-1 to TRBJ2-2; D unresolved. V gave up 4 bases and J gave up 1 base, with 5 bases separating them. Per germline, CDR1 SGHRS and CDR2 YFSETQ. The CDR3 is 13 amino acids.

This chain connects TRBV7-9 to TRBJ2-3; TRBD2 matches 12 bases. V was clipped by 4 bases and J by 2 bases; unmatched bases: 4. The CDR3 runs 16 residues. CDR1 is SEHNR, CDR2 FQNEAQ, per germline (reference sequence). The CDR3 nucleotides read TGTGCCAGCAGCTCCGGACTAGCGGGGAACACAGATACGCAGTATTTT. Translation: CASSSGLAGNTDTQYF.

This chain connects TRBV27 to TRBJ1-5; D is ambiguous. The CDR3 loop spans 14 amino acids. Trimming removed 4 bases at V and 5 bases at J, with 12 bases between. CDR1 and CDR2 (germline): MNHEY, SMNVEV (reference sequence). CDR3 loop: CASSSVSGYQPQHF. CDR3 nucleotides: TGTGCCAGCAGTTCGGTCTCCGGGTATCAGCCCCAGCATTTT.

The V gene is TRBV2, the J gene TRBJ2-5; the D gene is possibly TRBD2 (7 bases). The CDR3 is 16 residues long. Deletions cut 1 base from V and 1 base from J, with 13 bases between. The V gene's germline CDR1 is SNHLY and CDR2 FYNNEI. The CDR3 here is CASSEVRGGGQETQYF. In DNA, the CDR3 is TGTGCCAGCAGTGAAGTCCGGGGAGGGGGCCAAGAGACCCAGTACTTC.